This is a list of T cell receptor beta chains from one sample in a study of OX40 agonist ivuxolimab in advanced cancers. Libraries were prepared by immunoSEQ multiplex PCR; TCRdb keeps only in-frame clonotypes and omits some of them. In the table there are under 50,000 clones, 80% of which are singletons. Sequences were derived from CD4+ or CD8+ T cells sorted from blood, sampled in a trial of the OX40 agonist ivuxolimab. The receptors derive from an adult with an advanced solid tumor such as melanoma, head and neck, liver or kidney cancer. The CDR3 runs from the conserved cysteine through the conserved F or W. A D gene is named only where the DNA matches it firmly. The listing skips clone size in some rows; elsewhere it reads once, few, many or a size class.

CDR3 length: 14
D gene: -
V gene: TRBV28
J gene: TRBJ2-2
clone size: -
CDR3 protein: CASSPGLNTGELFF
CDR3 DNA: TGTGCCAGCAGTCCGGGCCTCAATACCGGGGAGCTGTTTTTT

CDR3 length: 15
D gene: TRBD1
V gene: TRBV18
J gene: TRBJ2-2
clone size: -
CDR3 protein: CASSPGQANTGELFF
CDR3 DNA: TGTGCCAGCTCACCGGGACAGGCGAACACCGGGGAGCTGTTTTTT

CDR3 length: 14
D gene: -
V gene: TRBV13
J gene: TRBJ1-2
clone size: -
CDR3 protein: CASSLGFSNYGYTF
CDR3 DNA: TGTGCCAGCAGCTTAGGTTTCTCTAACTATGGCTACACCTTC

CDR3 length: 13
D gene: -
V gene: TRBV19
J gene: TRBJ2-7
clone size: -
CDR3 protein: CASKEAAGREQYF
CDR3 DNA: TGTGCCAGTAAGGAAGCGGCCGGTCGCGAGCAGTACTTC

CDR3 length: 15
D gene: TRBD1
V gene: TRBV7-2
J gene: TRBJ2-2
clone size: -
CDR3 protein: CASSLGQLNTGELFF
CDR3 DNA: TGTGCCAGCAGCTTGGGACAGCTGAACACCGGGGAGCTGTTTTTT

CDR3 length: 16
D gene: -
V gene: TRBV12-2
J gene: TRBJ1-5
clone size: once
CDR3 protein: CASRFFPPGGVQPQHF
CDR3 DNA: TGTGCAAGTCGCTTTTTTCCCCCAGGGGGCGTTCAGCCCCAGCATTTT

CDR3 length: 13
D gene: TRBD1
V gene: TRBV11-2
J gene: TRBJ2-7
clone size: -
CDR3 protein: CASRGRDREEQYF
CDR3 DNA: TGTGCCAGCAGGGGTAGGGACAGGGAAGAGCAGTACTTC

CDR3 length: 16
D gene: TRBD1
V gene: TRBV6-5
J gene: TRBJ1-6
clone size: once
CDR3 protein: CASSYAGPQGDSPLHF
CDR3 DNA: TGTGCCAGCAGTTACGCAGGGCCCCAGGGGGATTCACCCCTCCACTTT

CDR3 length: 16
D gene: TRBD2
V gene: TRBV5-1
J gene: TRBJ2-5
clone size: -
CDR3 protein: CASRKTLAATKETQYF
CDR3 DNA: TGCGCCAGCAGGAAAACTCTAGCGGCGACTAAAGAGACCCAGTACTTC

CDR3 length: 13
D gene: TRBD1
V gene: TRBV4-2
J gene: TRBJ2-7
clone size: -
CDR3 protein: CASSLGQGNEQYF
CDR3 DNA: TGTGCCAGCAGCCTTGGACAGGGGAACGAGCAGTACTTC

CDR3 length: 15
D gene: -
V gene: TRBV9
J gene: TRBJ2-7
clone size: -
CDR3 protein: CASSVSVGQKYEQYF
CDR3 DNA: TGTGCCAGCAGCGTAAGTGTCGGACAGAAATACGAGCAGTACTTC

CDR3 length: 15
D gene: -
V gene: TRBV4-3
J gene: TRBJ1-4
clone size: -
CDR3 protein: CASSQGHATNEKLFF
CDR3 DNA: TGCGCCAGCAGCCAAGGGCATGCAACTAATGAAAAACTGTTTTTT

CDR3 length: 12
D gene: TRBD1
V gene: TRBV28
J gene: TRBJ1-1
clone size: -
CDR3 protein: CAIMDRGTEAFF
CDR3 DNA: TGTGCCATCATGGACAGGGGGACTGAAGCTTTCTTT

CDR3 length: 13
D gene: TRBD2
V gene: TRBV2
J gene: TRBJ2-7
clone size: -
CDR3 protein: CASIGGGSYEQYF
CDR3 DNA: TGTGCCAGCATAGGCGGGGGGTCGTACGAGCAGTACTTC

CDR3 length: 17
D gene: -
V gene: TRBV15
J gene: TRBJ2-3
clone size: -
CDR3 protein: CATSREFSGFAADTQYF
CDR3 DNA: TGTGCCACCAGCAGAGAATTTAGCGGATTCGCGGCAGATACGCAGTATTTT

CDR3 length: 13
D gene: -
V gene: TRBV7-9
J gene: TRBJ2-7
clone size: -
CDR3 protein: CASSLDGTGEQYF
CDR3 DNA: TGTGCCAGCAGCTTAGACGGGACGGGCGAGCAGTACTTC

CDR3 length: 15
D gene: TRBD2
V gene: TRBV10-2
J gene: TRBJ2-1
clone size: -
CDR3 protein: CASRGLAGGYNEQFF
CDR3 DNA: TGCGCCAGCAGAGGACTAGCGGGAGGATACAATGAGCAGTTCTTC

CDR3 length: 16
D gene: TRBD2
V gene: TRBV11-1
J gene: TRBJ2-1
clone size: -
CDR3 protein: CASSLYPSGTYNEQFF
CDR3 DNA: TGTGCCAGCAGCTTGTATCCTAGCGGGACGTACAATGAGCAGTTCTTC

CDR3 length: 15
D gene: -
V gene: TRBV6-1
J gene: TRBJ1-3
clone size: -
CDR3 protein: CASSEAGVSRNTIYF
CDR3 DNA: TGTGCCAGCAGTGAAGCGGGAGTTTCTAGAAACACCATATATTTT

CDR3 length: 14
D gene: TRBD1
V gene: TRBV28
J gene: TRBJ1-4
clone size: -
CDR3 protein: CASSGDRGEEKLFF
CDR3 DNA: TGTGCCAGCAGTGGGGACAGGGGAGAAGAAAAACTGTTTTTT

CDR3 length: 14
D gene: TRBD1
V gene: TRBV5-1
J gene: TRBJ1-1
clone size: -
CDR3 protein: CASSSGQDYTEAFF
CDR3 DNA: TGCGCCAGCAGTTCCGGACAGGACTACACTGAAGCTTTCTTT

CDR3 length: 15
D gene: -
V gene: TRBV18
J gene: TRBJ1-1
clone size: -
CDR3 protein: CASSPPVTPNTEAFF
CDR3 DNA: TGTGCCAGCTCACCACCTGTGACACCGAACACTGAAGCTTTCTTT

CDR3 length: 14
D gene: -
V gene: TRBV4-2
J gene: TRBJ1-2
clone size: -
CDR3 protein: CASSQEAGEYGYTF
CDR3 DNA: TGTGCCAGCAGCCAAGAGGCAGGGGAGTATGGCTACACCTTC

CDR3 length: 14
D gene: -
V gene: TRBV5-4
J gene: TRBJ2-3
clone size: -
CDR3 protein: CASSLGQTTDTQYF
CDR3 DNA: TGTGCCAGCAGCTTGGGACAGACCACAGATACGCAGTATTTT

CDR3 length: 13
D gene: -
V gene: TRBV2
J gene: TRBJ1-2
clone size: -
CDR3 protein: CASSLGGNYGYTF
CDR3 DNA: TGTGCCAGCAGCCTCGGGGGTAACTATGGCTACACCTTC

CDR3 length: 15
D gene: -
V gene: TRBV4-3
J gene: TRBJ2-5
clone size: -
CDR3 protein: CASSRAVDGQETQYF
CDR3 DNA: TGCGCCAGCAGCCGCGCCGTTGACGGGCAAGAGACCCAGTACTTC

CDR3 length: 15
D gene: -
V gene: TRBV7-2
J gene: TRBJ1-5
clone size: -
CDR3 protein: CASSLGVREGQPQHF
CDR3 DNA: TGTGCCAGCAGCTTAGGTGTCAGGGAAGGTCAGCCCCAGCATTTT